This T cell receptor beta chain comes out of a study of blood T cells in healthy people across ages. Findings and limits, study-wide: More naive CD4+ cells and higher diversity marked long-lived donors relative to aged donors. Older individuals had lower TCR beta diversity per million T cells (the decline was roughly linear).

As for this clonotype: The antigen is unknown. The junction shows a germline mismatch at one end, possibly a read error.

The CDR3 is 15 amino acids. Germline CDR1 is MGHDK and CDR2 is SYGVNS. Each sample yielded at least 6 million isolated PBMCs. Samples each yielded at least 6 micrograms of total RNA. For the second PCR, which ran for about 6 to 11 cycles, a sample-barcoded 5' primer and a J-beta primer mix were used. One entry per CDR3 protein, called by TCRdb with MiXCR from the 5' RACE reads. The sample gives about 670,000 distinct CDR3 sequences, roughly 43% of which show up once; around 30% is in the top ten. This receptor was obtained from a man aged 80 or over in good health. V and J are TRBV25-1 and TRBJ2-3; D might be TRBD1 or TRBD2, each matching 5 bases. Input material: blood. The CDR3 protein is CASSDSGADTVTQYF. Here the CDR3 DNA reads TGTGCCAGCAGTGATTCCGGGGCAGACACAGTTACGCAGTATTTT.